This TCR beta chain was sequenced in a study of response to subunit inactivated influenza vaccine. Note on this clonotype: Antigen specificity is unknown.

TCRdb analysed the RT-PCR reads with MiXCR anew, one entry per CDR3 protein. The sample has hundreds of thousands of distinct CDR3 sequences, approximately 20% seen once. Study-wide results and limits: Few new T cells, the authors suggested, are recruited by each seasonal influenza vaccination.

With 7 bases clipped from V and 6 bases from J, the junction kept 12 bases outside the gene matches. The CDR3 runs 15 residues. Germline assignment: CDR1 SQVTM and CDR2 ANQGSEA. The chain combines TRBV29-1 with TRBJ2-1, with TRBD2 identical over 10 bases. The sequences come from PBMCs from blood, collected approximately 20 months after vaccination. This TCR was sampled from a man aged 45 to 75 who received an inactivated influenza vaccine. The CDR3 nucleotides are TGCAGCGCCCGCCCCGGGACTAGCGTAGGCAATGAGCAGTTCTTC. Encoded protein: CSARPGTSVGNEQFF.